This record looks at one T cell receptor beta chain sequence and its context. The antigen is undetermined. The PCR used 60 Vbeta and 13 Jbeta primers. TCRdb's table, derived via immunoSEQ multiplex PCR, lists solely in-frame clones and lacks some. The repertoire holds tens of thousands of clones, with roughly four fifths as singletons. The data stem from a study of cytomegalovirus exposure and HLA in healthy donors. Regarding the study as a whole: Researchers had no immune exposure information except CMV serostatus available. HLA-A and HLA-B allele assignments for most subjects were reportedly predicted accurately using TCR beta sequences.

V was clipped by 1 base and J by 3 bases, with 12 bases between them. Germline CDR1 is SQVTM and CDR2 is ANQGSEA. The CDR3 runs to 14 residues. The TCR originated in a middle-aged man in good health and CMV-seronegative. The sequencing sample was made of PBMCs. The rearrangement uses TRBV29-1 and TRBJ1-2; TRBD1 might be the D (5 bases). CDR3 in amino acids: CSVEGDQGHYGYTF. CDR3 sequence (DNA): TGCAGCGTTGAAGGCGATCAGGGTCACTATGGCTACACCTTC.